The T cell receptor beta chain under discussion was sequenced for a study of neurological immune-mediated disorders. The germline V gene encodes CDR1 LGHDT and CDR2 YNNKEL (reference sequence). This CDR3 has 17 amino acids. J lost 4 bases, V lost 2 bases, and 11 bases had no gene match. This clonotype occurred a few times. Libraries used 2 million unsorted PBMCs kept frozen in RNAlater. Synthesis of cDNA used 5'RACE (with 10-nucleotide random UMIs). TCRdb re-analysed the 5' RACE reads in MiXCR, keeping a single row per CDR3 protein. The table records tens of thousands of distinct CDR3 sequences, less than 5.5% of them present only once.

Material: PBMCs. The V gene is TRBV3-1, the J gene TRBJ1-1; 9 bases map to TRBD1. The source of this sequence is a man younger than 40 with multiple sclerosis. The CDR3 here is CASSQLFRDRVSTEAFF. The CDR3 DNA sequence: TGTGCCAGCAGCCAACTTTTTAGGGACAGGGTGAGCACTGAAGCTTTCTTT.